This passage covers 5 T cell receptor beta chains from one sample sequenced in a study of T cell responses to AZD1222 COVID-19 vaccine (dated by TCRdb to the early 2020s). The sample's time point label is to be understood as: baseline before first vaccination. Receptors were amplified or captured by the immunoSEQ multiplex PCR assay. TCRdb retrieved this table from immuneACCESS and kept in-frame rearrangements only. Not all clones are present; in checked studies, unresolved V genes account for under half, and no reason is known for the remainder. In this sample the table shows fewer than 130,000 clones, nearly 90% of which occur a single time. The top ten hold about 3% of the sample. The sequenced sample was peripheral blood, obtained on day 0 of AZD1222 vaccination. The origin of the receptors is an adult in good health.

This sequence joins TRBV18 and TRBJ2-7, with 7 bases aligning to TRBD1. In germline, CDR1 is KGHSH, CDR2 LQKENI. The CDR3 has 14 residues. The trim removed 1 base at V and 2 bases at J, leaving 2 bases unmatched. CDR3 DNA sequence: TGTGCCAGCTCACCACGGGGACAGACCTACGAGCAGTACTTC. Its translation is CASSPRGQTYEQYF.

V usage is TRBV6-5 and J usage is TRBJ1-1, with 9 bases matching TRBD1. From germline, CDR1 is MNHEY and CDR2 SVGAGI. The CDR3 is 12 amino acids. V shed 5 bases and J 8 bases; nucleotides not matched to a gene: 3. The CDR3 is CASSLGQGEAFF. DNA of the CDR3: TGTGCCAGCAGTCTTGGACAGGGGGAAGCTTTCTTT.

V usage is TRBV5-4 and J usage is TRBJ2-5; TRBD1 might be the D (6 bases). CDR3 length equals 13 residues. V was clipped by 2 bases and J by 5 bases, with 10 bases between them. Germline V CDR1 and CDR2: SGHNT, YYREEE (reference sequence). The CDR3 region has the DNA TGTGCCAGCAGCTTACCAGGGGCGGAGACCCAGTACTTC. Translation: CASSLPGAETQYF. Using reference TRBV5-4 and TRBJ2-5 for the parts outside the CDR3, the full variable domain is ETGVTQSPTHLIKTRGQQVTLRCSSQSGHNTVSWYQQALGQGPQFIFQYYREEENGRGNFPPRFSGLQFPNYSSELNVNALELDDSALYLCASSLPGAETQYFGPGTRLLVL.

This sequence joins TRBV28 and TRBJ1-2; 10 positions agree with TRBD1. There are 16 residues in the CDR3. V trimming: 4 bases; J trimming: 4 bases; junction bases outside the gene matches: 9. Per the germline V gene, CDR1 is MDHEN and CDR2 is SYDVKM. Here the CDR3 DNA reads TGTGCCAGCAGTTCGGACCGGGACAGGGGCAGCTATGGCTACACCTTC. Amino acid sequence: CASSSDRDRGSYGYTF.

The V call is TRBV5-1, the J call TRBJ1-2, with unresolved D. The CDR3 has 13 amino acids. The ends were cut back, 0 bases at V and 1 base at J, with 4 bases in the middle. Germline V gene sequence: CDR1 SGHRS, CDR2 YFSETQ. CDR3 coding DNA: TGCGCCAGCAGCTTGGGGTTTAACTATGGCTACACCTTC. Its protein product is CASSLGFNYGYTF.